This T cell receptor beta chain came from a study of graft-versus-host responses after intestinal transplantation. As for the study in general: As for transplant type, recipients had multivisceral, liver-intestinal, or isolated intestinal grafts. Among the recipients, all got anti-thymocyte globulin induction and then tacrolimus and steroids for roughly three years.

Graft samples were processed, releasing intraepithelial and lamina propria lymphocytes. Study-wide results and caveats: Investigators detected GvH clones in recipient marrow, with some emerging earlier in ileum or blood.

TCRdb's copy holds only in-frame clones and misses some; the assay was immunoSEQ multiplex PCR. Counted here are tens of thousands of clones, around 78% occurring once; the ten biggest clones make up under 4%. As regards this clone: What it binds is not known.

CDR3 length: 15 amino acids. CDR1 and CDR2 from the germline V gene are SGDLS and YYNGEE. V gave up 3 bases and J gave up 3 bases; unmatched junction bases: 7. The rearrangement uses TRBV9 and TRBJ2-3; 7 nucleotides line up with TRBD2. This TCR came from a human patient who received an intestinal transplant, so some T cells may come from the graft donor. This sample comprised ileum tissue, obtained 12 days after intestinal transplant. The chain's CDR3 is CASSAATAGTDTQYF. DNA for the CDR3: TGTGCCAGCAGCGCCGCCACAGCGGGGACAGATACGCAGTATTTT.